Below, 23 T cell receptor beta chains from the same sample are listed, as sequenced in a study of T cell repertoires in cytomegalovirus infection. TCRdb independently ran MiXCR on the reads; one entry per CDR3 protein. In the table there are about 570,000 distinct CDR3 sequences, about 39% of which are singletons. The antigens of these receptors remain unknown. Here the sequenced sample was cultured PBMCs, taken from culture after CMV antigen stimulation. These receptors were collected from a human donor in good health (CMV status not recorded). Some clones in this sample may be carry-over from other donors' samples.

The genes are TRBV15 and TRBJ2-5, with 12 bases fitting TRBD1. V dropped 4 bases and J dropped 6; count of bases not matched to a gene: 6. This CDR3 has 15 residues. Per germline, CDR1 LNHNV and CDR2 YYDKDF (reference sequence). The CDR3: CATSTSGQGAKTQYF. In nucleotides, the CDR3 is TGTGCCACCAGCACTTCGGGACAGGGGGCGAAGACCCAGTACTTC.

This rearrangement joins TRBV19 to TRBJ2-1; TRBD2 agrees at 9 bases. J lost 7 bases, V lost 3 bases, and 16 bases had no gene match. Germline lookup yields CDR1 LNHDA and CDR2 SQIVND (reference sequence). The CDR3 is 18 residues long. The CDR3: CASSMKRGVLKRKNEQFF. The CDR3 coding sequence is TGTGCCAGTAGTATGAAGCGGGGGGTCCTAAAGCGGAAGAATGAGCAGTTCTTC.

This sequence joins TRBV10-3 and TRBJ1-2; D might be TRBD1 (6 bases). V shed 10 bases and J shed 8 bases, with 17 bases lying between them. The germline V gene encodes CDR1 ENHRY and CDR2 SYGVKD. The length of the CDR3 is 12 residues. The chain's CDR3 is CATLQGEQGYTF. CDR3 sequence (DNA): TGTGCCACCTTACAGGGTGAACAGGGCTACACCTTC.

Ten or more counts support this clonotype. V is TRBV7-2 and J is TRBJ1-4; no clear D. The germline CDR1 and CDR2 sequences are SGHTA and FQGNSA. The length of the CDR3 is 14 residues. Trimming stripped 5 bases from V and 0 bases from J, with 7 bases between. The CDR3 sequence: CASSPVATNEKLFF. In DNA, the CDR3 is TGTGCCAGCAGCCCCGTGGCAACTAATGAAAAACTGTTTTTT.

This clonotype appeared many times. The chain carries TRBV7-2 and TRBJ2-1; 8 nucleotides align to TRBD2. J gave up 4 bases and V 5 bases, and 7 bases lay outside the gene matches. CDR1 is SGHTA and CDR2 is FQGNSA in the germline V gene. This CDR3 contains 15 residues. This chain's CDR3 is CASSPLGGAYNEQFF. The CDR3 DNA follows: TGTGCCAGCAGCCCACTCGGGGGGGCATACAATGAGCAGTTCTTC.

This clonotype was observed many times. The rearrangement uses TRBV7-8 and TRBJ2-5, with D hard to call. The CDR3 runs 12 residues. V gave up 1 base and J gave up 5 bases, with 5 bases separating them. CDR1 and CDR2 (germline): SGHVS, FQNEAQ. The CDR3 region is CASSLVSETQYF. CDR3 sequence (DNA): TGTGCCAGCAGCTTAGTATCCGAGACCCAGTACTTC.

CDR3 sequence (DNA): TGTGCCAGCAGTTACGCTCGTGGCTACGAGCAGTACTTC. Encoded protein: CASSYARGYEQYF. V and J are TRBV6-2 or TRBV6-3 and TRBJ2-7; D not certain. V lost 2 bases to trimming and J lost 3 bases, with 8 bases between them. The CDR3 length is 13 residues. Germline V gene data show CDR1 as MNHEY and CDR2 as SVGEGT.

This clonotype was found a few times. The rearrangement uses TRBV11-2 and TRBJ2-3; tentative D call: TRBD2 (6 bases). Trimming pared 3 bases from V and 4 bases from J, leaving 20 bases between. The CDR3 length is 17 residues. Germline lookup yields CDR1 SGHAT and CDR2 FQNNGV. In DNA form, the CDR3 reads TGTGCCAGCAGCTTGCGTGGCGGGGCCGGGTACCCAGATACGCAGTATTTT. Its translation is CASSLRGGAGYPDTQYF.

This clonotype was counted once. The junction departs from germline at one end; a sequencing error may be responsible. The V and J genes are TRBV7-6 and TRBJ2-3, with D possibly being TRBD2 (5 bases). The germline V gene encodes CDR1 SGHVS and CDR2 FNYEAQ. The CDR3 is made up of 14 amino acids. CDR3 protein: CASTLAPSTDTQYF. The CDR3 DNA follows: TGTGCCAGCACCTTAGCGCCTAGCACAGATACGCAGTATTTT. Full variable domain (remainder filled in from reference TRBV7-6 and TRBJ2-3): GAGVSQSPRYKVTKRGQDVALRCDPISGHVSLYWYRQALGQGPEFLTYFNYEAQQDKSGLPNDRFSAERPEGSISTLTIQRTEQRDSAMYRCASTLAPSTDTQYFGPGTRLTVL.

The rearrangement joins TRBV7-2 to TRBJ2-7; D is possibly TRBD2 (6 bases). The V and J ends lost 4 bases and 1 base respectively, with 14 bases between them. Germline loops: CDR1 SGHTA, CDR2 FQGNSA. The CDR3 totals 15 residues. DNA for the CDR3: TGTGCCAGCAGCTCACGCGGGACGGCTTCCTACGAGCAGTACTTC. Translating it yields CASSSRGTASYEQYF.

This clonotype was detected only once. V and J are TRBV2 and TRBJ2-1, with 10 bases aligning to TRBD2. Germline CDR1 is SNHLY and CDR2 is FYNNEI. The CDR3 consists of 12 residues. Trimming removed 8 bases from V and 7 bases from J; junction bases left unmatched: 2. Here the CDR3 reads CASGLAANEQFF. In DNA form, the CDR3 reads TGTGCCAGCGGACTAGCGGCAAATGAGCAGTTCTTC. The variable domain in full, with the rest retrieved from reference TRBV2 and TRBJ2-1, is EPEVTQTPSHQVTQMGQEVILRCVPISNHLYFYWYRQILGQKVEFLVSFYNNEISEKSEIFDDQFSVERPDGSNFTLKIRSTKLEDSAMYFCASGLAANEQFFGPGTRLTVL.

CDR3 sequence (DNA): TGCGCCAGCAGCTTGGAGGGAGATTCCGGGGAGCTGTTTTTT. Translation: CASSLEGDSGELFF. The chain recombines TRBV5-1 with TRBJ2-2, with D tentatively TRBD2 (5 bases). V was clipped by 0 bases and J by 6 bases, with 9 bases between them. The V gene's germline CDR1 is SGHRS and CDR2 YFSETQ. The CDR3 sequence is 14 residues long. The full variable domain, in which reference TRBV5-1 and TRBJ2-2 provide the parts outside the CDR3, is KAGVTQTPRYLIKTRGQQVTLSCSPISGHRSVSWYQQTPGQGLQFLFEYFSETQRNKGNFPGRFSGRQFSNSRSEMNVSTLELGDSALYLCASSLEGDSGELFFGEGSRLTVL.

The chain carries TRBV9 and TRBJ2-5; no firm D call. Germline V gene lookup returns CDR1 SGDLS and CDR2 YYNGEE. Trimming stripped 1 base from V and 0 bases from J, with 10 bases between. The CDR3 is 15 amino acids. CDR3 region: CASSVSLGNQETQYF. The CDR3 DNA reads TGTGCCAGCAGCGTAAGCCTGGGTAACCAAGAGACCCAGTACTTC.

The V call is TRBV5-6, the J call TRBJ1-5; D is perhaps TRBD1 (5 bases). This CDR3 has 17 residues. The germline V gene has CDR1 SGHDT and CDR2 YYEEEE. The V end lost 4 bases, the J end lost 0 bases, and 17 bases lay between the germline ends. The CDR3 loop is CASSLRTGTASNQPQHF. CDR3 DNA: TGTGCCAGCAGCCTCCGAACCGGGACCGCTAGCAATCAGCCCCAGCATTTT.

Concerning this clonotype itself: The junction does not match germline at one end; this may be a read error. V usage is TRBV6-5 and J usage is TRBJ2-3; TRBD2 aligns across 7 bases. CDR3 length: 17 residues. The germline gives CDR1 MNHEY, CDR2 SVGAGI. CDR3 DNA: TGTGCCAGCAGTTCTCTGATGAGTGGACTAGTGCTAGATGCGCAGTATTTT. It translates to CASSSLMSGLVLDAQYF.

The genes are TRBV19 and TRBJ1-1, with D maybe TRBD1 (6 bases). Trimming took 2 bases from V and 5 from J, leaving 12 bases between them. CDR3 size: 14 residues. Germline lookup yields CDR1 LNHDA and CDR2 SQIVND (reference sequence). The CDR3 nucleotides read TGTGCCAGTAGTATATTCCCAGGGGTTACTGAAGCTTTCTTT. Encoded protein: CASSIFPGVTEAFF.

This clonotype has a handful of counts. CDR3 DNA sequence: TGCGCCAGCAGCCAAGATCAAATTGTACTAGCTAACGATGAGCAGTTCTTC. This gives the protein CASSQDQIVLANDEQFF. The chain is built from TRBV4-3 and TRBJ2-1, with a tentative D call TRBD2 (6 bases). The V and J ends lost 0 bases and 8 bases respectively, with 20 bases between them. The CDR3 has 17 residues. Per germline, CDR1 LGHNA and CDR2 YSLEER.

This rearrangement joins TRBV6-5 to TRBJ2-5; 10 bases match TRBD2. V lost 0 bases, J lost 4 bases, and 8 bases stayed unmatched. The CDR3 has 17 amino acids. CDR1 and CDR2 (germline): MNHEY, SVGAGI. The CDR3 region is CASSYSRASGSAETQYF. DNA for the CDR3: TGTGCCAGCAGTTACTCTCGGGCTAGCGGGAGTGCAGAGACCCAGTACTTC.

This chain joins TRBV7-2 and TRBJ2-1; the D gene is possibly TRBD2 (5 bases). CDR3 length equals 15 residues. Trimming removed 4 bases at V and 2 bases at J, with 12 bases between. Germline V gene lookup returns CDR1 SGHTA and CDR2 FQGNSA. In DNA, the CDR3 is TGTGCCAGCAGCTCAACTAGTGATCCCTACAATGAGCAGTTCTTC. This gives the protein CASSSTSDPYNEQFF. The full variable domain, with the rest looked up from reference TRBV7-2 and TRBJ2-1, is GAGVSQSPSNKVTEKGKDVELRCDPISGHTALYWYRQSLGQGLEFLIYFQGNSAPDKSGLPSDRFSAERTGGSVSTLTIQRTQQEDSAVYLCASSSTSDPYNEQFFGPGTRLTVL.

This clonotype was found a few times. The chain links TRBV7-2 to TRBJ2-3; 7 nucleotides align to TRBD1. V was clipped by 8 bases and J by 6 bases; unmatched bases: 5. Germline V gene lookup returns CDR1 SGHTA and CDR2 FQGNSA. The CDR3 consists of 12 residues. DNA of the CDR3: TGTGCCAGCCAGGGGGATTCGGATACGCAGTATTTT. The encoded protein is CASQGDSDTQYF.

The CDR3 DNA reads TGTGCCAGCAGCTTATCGAGGGGCGATGAAAAACTGTTTTTT. Protein: CASSLSRGDEKLFF. The V and J genes are TRBV7-2 and TRBJ1-4, with a possible D match to TRBD1 (5 bases). Germline loops: CDR1 SGHTA, CDR2 FQGNSA. V was clipped by 2 bases and J by 6 bases, with 10 bases between them. The CDR3 has 14 residues.

This clonotype was detected ten times or more. The rearrangement joins TRBV7-2 to TRBJ2-5; D remains unclear. The V end lost 7 bases, the J end lost 2 bases, and 14 bases lay between the germline ends. Germline CDR1 reads SGHTA; CDR2 reads FQGNSA. There are 14 residues in the CDR3. The CDR3, as DNA: TGTGCCAGCACCACCCTGGGGTTGCAAGAGACCCAGTACTTC. It translates to CASTTLGLQETQYF.

The V call is TRBV19, the J call TRBJ1-2; a weak D match, TRBD1 (6 bases). The CDR3 loop spans 14 amino acids. Per the germline V gene, CDR1 is LNHDA and CDR2 is SQIVND (reference sequence). V gave up 9 bases and J gave up 1 base, with 15 bases separating them. CDR3 bases: TGTGCCAGCACTATAGGGGGAATTAACTATGGCTACACCTTC. This sequence encodes CASTIGGINYGYTF.